Below are 24 T cell receptor beta chains sequenced from a single sample in a study of cytomegalovirus exposure and HLA in healthy donors. Some clones are missing from TCRdb's copy, which holds only in-frame ones; the method was immunoSEQ multiplex PCR. The sample holds under 150,000 clones, roughly 92% seen once. The sample consisted of PBMCs. The receptors were sampled from a young man in good health and CMV-seronegative.

In DNA, the CDR3 is TGCGCCAGCAGCCTCTGGACTCTTCAAGAGACCCAGTACTTC. Translation gives CASSLWTLQETQYF. This chain links TRBV10-2 with TRBJ2-5, with D maybe TRBD2 (5 bases). CDR1 is WSHSY, CDR2 SAAADI, per germline. V dropped 6 bases and J dropped 2 bases, with 13 bases sitting between them. This CDR3 has 14 amino acids.

The V call is TRBV6-1, the J call TRBJ1-2; D is uncertain. The CDR3 spans 14 residues. V was trimmed by 1 base and J by 3 bases, leaving 9 bases between them. The V gene's germline CDR1 is MNHNS and CDR2 SASEGT. The CDR3 nucleotides are TGTGCCAGCAGTGAAGGAGGGTCCTACTATGGCTACACCTTC. Protein: CASSEGGSYYGYTF.

V gene TRBV19 combines with J gene TRBJ2-2; 12 bases fit TRBD1. Germline CDR1 and CDR2: LNHDA and SQIVND (reference sequence). CDR3 length: 16 amino acids. Trimming took 2 bases from V and 7 from J; bases not matched to a gene: 5. The CDR3 spells CASSIKGTGGVGELFF. The DNA for the CDR3 is TGTGCCAGTAGTATAAAAGGGACAGGGGGCGTCGGGGAGCTGTTTTTT.

The rearrangement uses TRBV5-4 and TRBJ2-1, with 8 bases matching TRBD2. CDR1 SGHNT and CDR2 YYREEE come from the germline V gene (reference sequence). With 0 bases clipped from V and 16 bases from J, the junction kept 18 bases outside the gene matches. This CDR3 is 16 amino acids long. The CDR3 sequence is CASSLGSSGGSSLLFF. Written as DNA, the CDR3 is TGTGCCAGCAGCTTGGGGTCGAGCGGGGGCTCTTCTCTACTTTTCTTC.

The chain combines TRBV11-3 with TRBJ2-1, with 9 bases that match TRBD1. CDR1 is SGHNT, CDR2 YENEEA, per germline. The CDR3 runs to 15 residues. The V gene end was trimmed by 5 bases and the J gene end by 4 bases; junction bases not matched to a gene: 6. CDR3 sequence: CASSLTGTGYNEQFF. The CDR3 DNA follows: TGTGCCAGCAGCCTAACCGGGACAGGGTACAATGAGCAGTTCTTC.

V is TRBV5-4 and J is TRBJ2-1; possible D gene TRBD2, 6 bases. Germline CDR1 is SGHNT and CDR2 is YYREEE (reference sequence). The CDR3 consists of 13 residues. V lost 1 base, J lost 7 bases, and 9 bases lay in between. The CDR3 protein is CASSLSGGNEQFF. CDR3 DNA: TGTGCCAGCAGCTTGTCTGGGGGGAATGAGCAGTTCTTC. Filled out from reference TRBV5-4 and TRBJ2-1, the complete variable domain reads ETGVTQSPTHLIKTRGQQVTLRCSSQSGHNTVSWYQQALGQGPQFIFQYYREEENGRGNFPPRFSGLQFPNYSSELNVNALELDDSALYLCASSLSGGNEQFFGPGTRLTVL.

This chain uses TRBV5-1 with TRBJ1-3; D is perhaps TRBD1 (5 bases). The length of the CDR3 is 14 residues. Per germline, CDR1 SGHRS and CDR2 YFSETQ. The ends were cut back, 7 bases at V and 0 bases at J, with 11 bases in the middle. As DNA, the CDR3 is TGCGCCAGCGGGAACGGGGGCTCTGGAAACACCATATATTTT. This codes for CASGNGGSGNTIYF.

The CDR3 is CASQGLYSGANVLTF. In DNA form, the CDR3 reads TGTGCCAGTCAGGGGTTGTACTCTGGGGCCAACGTCCTGACTTTC. The genes are TRBV7-9 and TRBJ2-6; TRBD1 is a possible D gene (6 bases). CDR3 length: 15 amino acids. Germline CDR1 SEHNR, CDR2 FQNEAQ (reference sequence). Trimming left V 9 bases short and J 0 bases short, with 12 bases between.

This clone has just one count. The V and J genes are TRBV10-2 and TRBJ2-1; 8 bases agree with TRBD2. The V segment lost 5 bases and the J segment 0 bases; nucleotides outside the gene matches: 9. Germline loops: CDR1 WSHSY, CDR2 SAAADI. This CDR3 is built from 17 residues. The CDR3 DNA reads TGCGCCAGCAGTCCTCGGGGGGGTATAAGCTCCTACAATGAGCAGTTCTTC. It specifies CASSPRGGISSYNEQFF.

This clone has only one observation. The chain recombines TRBV6-1 with TRBJ2-7; the D gene is possibly TRBD1 (6 bases). The length of the CDR3 is 16 residues. In germline, CDR1 is MNHNS, CDR2 SASEGT. Trimming took off 3 bases at V and 4 bases at J, with 19 bases between the two ends. CDR3 sequence reads: CASSERAPRGLYEQYV. DNA of the CDR3: TGTGCCAGCAGTGAGCGGGCCCCAAGGGGGTTATACGAGCAGTACGTC.

The genes are TRBV6-4 and TRBJ2-7, with 11 nucleotides matching TRBD1. The CDR3 has 15 amino acids. CDR1 is MRHNA and CDR2 is SNTAGT in the germline V gene. V gave up 5 bases and J gave up 2 bases; unmatched junction bases: 5. The CDR3 here is CASSPGQGAAYEQYF. The CDR3 DNA reads as TGTGCCAGCAGTCCCGGACAGGGGGCTGCCTACGAGCAGTACTTC.

This chain links TRBV25-1 with TRBJ2-3; TRBD1 aligns across 9 bases. The CDR3 loop spans 14 amino acids. The ends lost 7 bases at V and 1 base at J; junction bases unmatched: 3. CDR1 is MGHDK and CDR2 is SYGVNS in the germline V gene. The CDR3 DNA is TGTGCCAGCATGAGGACAGGGGGCACAGATACGCAGTATTTT. This gives the protein CASMRTGGTDTQYF.

The chain carries TRBV6-5 and TRBJ1-5; D is perhaps TRBD1 (5 bases). Germline loops: CDR1 MNHEY, CDR2 SVGAGI. V was pared by 4 bases and J by 6 bases, with 13 bases between. The CDR3 loop spans 14 amino acids. The DNA of the CDR3 is TGTGCCAGCAGTTCGGGGGGAAGCGGTCAGCCCCAGCATTTT. Translated, it gives CASSSGGSGQPQHF.

The chain carries TRBV5-6 and TRBJ2-3; 7 bases line up with TRBD2. Germline-derived CDR1 and CDR2 are SGHDT and YYEEEE. The CDR3 is 15 amino acids. The V gene end was trimmed by 2 bases and the J gene end by 1 base; junction bases not matched to a gene: 4. CDR3 protein: CASSLTSGGTDTQYF. CDR3 DNA: TGTGCCAGCAGCTTAACAAGCGGGGGCACAGATACGCAGTATTTT.

This sequence joins TRBV4-3 and TRBJ1-2; TRBD1 might be the D (5 bases). The CDR3 is 13 residues long. The V end was cut by 1 base, the J end by 6 bases, with 9 bases between. Germline loops: CDR1 LGHNA, CDR2 YSLEER. The CDR3 here is CASSQVQGDGYTF. CDR3 sequence (DNA): TGCGCCAGCAGCCAAGTCCAGGGTGATGGCTACACCTTC.

The chain links TRBV5-4 to TRBJ1-2; D might be TRBD1 (6 bases). CDR1 is SGHNT, CDR2 YYREEE, per germline (reference sequence). V was clipped by 4 bases and J by 4 bases, with 14 bases between them. This CDR3 region has 14 residues. The CDR3 loop reads CASSPSGQSYGYTF. The CDR3 bases are TGTGCCAGCAGCCCCTCTGGACAGAGCTATGGCTACACCTTC.

The rearrangement links TRBV29-1 to TRBJ1-2; 10 positions agree with TRBD1. CDR1 is SQVTM, CDR2 ANQGSEA, per germline. The CDR3 extends over 13 amino acids. The trim removed 6 bases at V and 5 bases at J, leaving 6 bases unmatched. The CDR3 DNA follows: TGCAGCGTAGGGACAGGGGAGGGGTATGGCTACACCTTC. Protein product: CSVGTGEGYGYTF.

The CDR3 nucleotides are TGTGCCAGCAGCACCCAGGGGGAGTATGGCTACACCTTC. Its protein is CASSTQGEYGYTF. The chain carries TRBV27 and TRBJ1-2; the match to TRBD1 covers 7 bases. Germline CDR1 reads MNHEY; CDR2 reads SMNVEV (reference sequence). The CDR3 has 13 residues. Trimming at V came to 6 bases and at J to 5 bases, leaving 6 bases not matched to a gene.

J is TRBJ2-2 and V is TRBV10-3; 13 bases fit TRBD2. This CDR3 is built from 16 residues. V was pared by 7 bases and J by 3 bases, with 5 bases of the junction left unmatched. From germline, CDR1 is ENHRY and CDR2 SYGVKD. The CDR3 spells CAITATSGGYTGELFF. The CDR3, as DNA: TGTGCCATCACCGCGACTAGCGGGGGGTACACCGGGGAGCTGTTTTTT.

The chain links TRBV29-1 to TRBJ2-4; TRBD2 might be the D (7 bases). The CDR3 sequence is 22 residues long. The V and J ends lost 1 base and 1 base respectively, with 32 bases between them. The germline V gene has CDR1 SQVTM and CDR2 ANQGSEA. The CDR3, as DNA: TGCAGCGTTGAAGGGGCGTCCCGGGGGGACACGGACCTTGCCAGGGCCAAAAACATTCAGTACTTC. It yields the protein CSVEGASRGDTDLARAKNIQYF.

This clone has only one observation. The chain is built from TRBV4-1 and TRBJ1-4; maybe TRBD1 (5 bases). Germline CDR1 is MGHRA and CDR2 is YSYEKL. Deletions cut 0 bases from V and 8 bases from J, with 19 bases between. This CDR3 has 17 amino acids. CDR3 DNA: TGCGCCAGCAGCCAAGATGGGATCGTGGCGGGGGGGGAAAAACTGTTTTTT. Translating it yields CASSQDGIVAGGEKLFF.

The J gene is TRBJ2-5, the V gene TRBV10-3; 8 bases match TRBD1. Per the germline V gene, CDR1 is ENHRY and CDR2 is SYGVKD. J lost 9 bases, V lost 6 bases, and 9 bases had no gene match. The CDR3 length is 13 residues. CDR3 bases: TGTGCCATCAGGCTGACAGGGGACGGGGCCCAGTACTTC. Its protein is CAIRLTGDGAQYF.

J is TRBJ2-1 and V is TRBV5-1, with D perhaps TRBD2 (5 bases). Germline-derived CDR1 and CDR2 are SGHRS and YFSETQ. This CDR3 contains 15 residues. V was pared by 5 bases and J by 8 bases, with 20 bases between. The CDR3 bases are TGCGCCAGCAGACGACTCCAATCTGGGAGATATGAGCAGTTCTTC. Encoded protein: CASRRLQSGRYEQFF.

The chain recombines TRBV6-4 with TRBJ2-1; the match to TRBD2 covers 14 bases. The CDR3 loop spans 16 amino acids. V shed 6 bases, J shed 8 bases, and the junction held 9 bases outside the gene matches. CDR1 MRHNA and CDR2 SNTAGT come from the germline V gene. The CDR3 sequence is CASSVGLAGGEDEQFF. The DNA of the CDR3 is TGTGCCAGCAGCGTCGGACTAGCGGGAGGTGAGGATGAGCAGTTCTTC.